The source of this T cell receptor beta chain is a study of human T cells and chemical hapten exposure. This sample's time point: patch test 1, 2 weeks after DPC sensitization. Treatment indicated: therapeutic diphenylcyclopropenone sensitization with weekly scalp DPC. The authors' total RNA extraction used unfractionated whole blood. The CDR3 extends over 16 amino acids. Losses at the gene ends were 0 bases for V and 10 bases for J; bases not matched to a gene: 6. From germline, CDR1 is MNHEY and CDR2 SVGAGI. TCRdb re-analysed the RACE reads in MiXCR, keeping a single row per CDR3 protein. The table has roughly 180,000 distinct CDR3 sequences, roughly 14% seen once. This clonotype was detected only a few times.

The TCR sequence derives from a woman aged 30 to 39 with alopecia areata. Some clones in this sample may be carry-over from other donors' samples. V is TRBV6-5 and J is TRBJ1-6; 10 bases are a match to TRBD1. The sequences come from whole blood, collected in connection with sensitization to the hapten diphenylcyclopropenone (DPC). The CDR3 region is CASSYSAGQGQSPLHF. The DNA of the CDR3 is TGTGCCAGCAGTTACTCGGCGGGACAGGGGCAGTCACCCCTCCACTTT.